This TCR beta chain was found in a study of cytomegalovirus exposure and HLA in healthy donors. Vbeta (60) and Jbeta (13) primers were used in the PCR. Original handling: As a later analysis found, there were roughly 80 million unique TCR beta chains, of which some 9.9 million were shared. Using immunoSEQ multiplex PCR, the repertoire was profiled, and TCRdb retains in-frame clones only, with some absent. The DNA gave D and trimming, while V, J and clone size come from that table. This sample's table has more than 130,000 clones. Notes on the study in general: As immune exposure information, only CMV serostatus was available.

The CDR3 length is 15 residues. V shed 5 bases and J 4 bases; nucleotides not matched to a gene: 8. Germline lookup yields CDR1 MNHNS and CDR2 SASEGT. Notes on this clone: Antigen: not known.

The sequence derives from a man in his forties in good health and CMV-seronegative. The chain carries TRBV6-1 and TRBJ1-5; 7 bases line up with TRBD1. Specimen: PBMCs. CDR3 sequence (DNA): TGTGCCAGCAGTTTCGACAGGGACGGAAATCAGCCCCAGCATTTT. Amino acid sequence: CASSFDRDGNQPQHF.